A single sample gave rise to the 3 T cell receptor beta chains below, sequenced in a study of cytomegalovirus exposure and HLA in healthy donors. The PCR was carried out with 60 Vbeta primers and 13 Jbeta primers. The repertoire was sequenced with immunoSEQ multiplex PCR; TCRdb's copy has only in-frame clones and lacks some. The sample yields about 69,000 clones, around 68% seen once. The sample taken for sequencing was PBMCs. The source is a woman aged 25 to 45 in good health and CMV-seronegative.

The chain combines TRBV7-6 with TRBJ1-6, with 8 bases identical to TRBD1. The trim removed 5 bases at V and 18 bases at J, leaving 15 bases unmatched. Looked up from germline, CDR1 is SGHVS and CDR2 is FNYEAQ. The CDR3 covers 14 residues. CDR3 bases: TGTGCCAGCAGCCCTGAAGCAGGACAGGGAAGAACCCACTTT. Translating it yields CASSPEAGQGRTHF.

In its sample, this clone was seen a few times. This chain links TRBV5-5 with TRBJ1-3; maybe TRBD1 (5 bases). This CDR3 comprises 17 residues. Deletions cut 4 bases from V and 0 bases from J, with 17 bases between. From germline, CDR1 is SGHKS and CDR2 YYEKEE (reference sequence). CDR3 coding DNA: TGTGCCAGCAGCGATATTAGGCACAGGACCTCTGGAAACACCATATATTTT. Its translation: CASSDIRHRTSGNTIYF.

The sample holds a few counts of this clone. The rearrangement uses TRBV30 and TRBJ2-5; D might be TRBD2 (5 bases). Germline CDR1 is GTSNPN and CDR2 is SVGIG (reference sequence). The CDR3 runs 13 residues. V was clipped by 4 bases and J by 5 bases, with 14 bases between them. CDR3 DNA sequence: TGTGCCTGGACCCGGGGTATGACTGAGACCCAGTACTTC. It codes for CAWTRGMTETQYF.